A selection of T cell receptor beta chains follows, all from one sample in a study of shared clonotypes between healthy human individuals. Generated by immunoSEQ multiplex PCR, the TCRdb table keeps only in-frame clones and is missing some. The data contain more than 2 million clones, 90% to 95% of them singletons. The specimen was naive CD4+ T cells sorted from blood. These receptors all come from a man in his late teens or twenties in good health. Both conserved end residues are part of each CDR3. The order of the fields is CDR3 protein, J gene, V gene, D gene, CDR3 length. A D gene is named only where the DNA matches it firmly.

CASSQFSGASYEQYF TRBJ2-7 TRBV14 TRBD2 15
CAIKGTSGYQETQYF TRBJ2-5 TRBV10-3 TRBD2 15
CAWTRGAREQYF TRBJ2-7 TRBV30 NA 12
CASSSQTSGFETQYF TRBJ2-5 TRBV5-1 TRBD2 15
CASSLDRDYGYTF TRBJ1-2 TRBV2 TRBD1 13
CASSVQGVYEQYF TRBJ2-7 TRBV9 TRBD1 13
CASSAPNGAFF TRBJ1-1 TRBV6-5 NA 11
CASRNGGSGYEQYF TRBJ2-7 TRBV5-1 TRBD2 14
CASSYDGALETQYF TRBJ2-5 TRBV6-5 NA 14
CASSISGRLSGELFF TRBJ2-2 TRBV19 TRBD2 15
CASSSLTGVLIETQYF TRBJ2-5 TRBV7-9 TRBD1 16
CSVGRGDNQPQHF TRBJ1-5 TRBV29-1 TRBD1 13
CASSYSAGQGADEQYF TRBJ2-7 TRBV6-6 TRBD1 16
CASSLQWGNTIYF TRBJ1-3 TRBV27 NA 13
CASSLGRGQPQHF TRBJ1-5 TRBV7-8 NA 13